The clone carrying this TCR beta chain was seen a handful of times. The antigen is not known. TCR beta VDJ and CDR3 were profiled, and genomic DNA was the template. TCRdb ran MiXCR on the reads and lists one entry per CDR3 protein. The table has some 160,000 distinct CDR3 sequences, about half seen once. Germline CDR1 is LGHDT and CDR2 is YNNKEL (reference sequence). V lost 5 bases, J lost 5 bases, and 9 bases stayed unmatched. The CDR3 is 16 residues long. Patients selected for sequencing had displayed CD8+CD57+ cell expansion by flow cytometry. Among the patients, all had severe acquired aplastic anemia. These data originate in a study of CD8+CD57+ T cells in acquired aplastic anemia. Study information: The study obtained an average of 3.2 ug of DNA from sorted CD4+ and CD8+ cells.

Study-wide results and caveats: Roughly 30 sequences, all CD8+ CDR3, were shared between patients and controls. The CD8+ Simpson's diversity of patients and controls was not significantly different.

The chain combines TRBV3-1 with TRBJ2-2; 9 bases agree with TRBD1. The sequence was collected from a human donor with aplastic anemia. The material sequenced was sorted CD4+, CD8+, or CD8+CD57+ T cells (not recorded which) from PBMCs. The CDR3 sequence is CASSSLGTGYTGELFF. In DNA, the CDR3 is TGTGCCAGCAGCTCCCTGGGGACAGGGTATACCGGGGAGCTGTTTTTT.